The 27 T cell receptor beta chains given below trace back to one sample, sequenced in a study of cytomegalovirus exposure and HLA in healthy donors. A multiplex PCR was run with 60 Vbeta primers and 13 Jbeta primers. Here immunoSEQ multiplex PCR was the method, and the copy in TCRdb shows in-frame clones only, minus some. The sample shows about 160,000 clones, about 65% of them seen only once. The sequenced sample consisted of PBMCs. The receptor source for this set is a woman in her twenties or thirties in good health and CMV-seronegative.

This CDR3 is CASSPAGEEDEQFF. CDR3 coding DNA: TGTGCCAGCTCACCGGCGGGGGAAGAGGATGAGCAGTTCTTC. V is TRBV18 and J is TRBJ2-1, with TRBD2 identical over 7 bases. Germline V gene lookup returns CDR1 KGHSH and CDR2 LQKENI. The CDR3 extends over 14 amino acids. Germline trimming cut 3 bases from V and 8 bases from J; bases unmatched to any gene: 7.

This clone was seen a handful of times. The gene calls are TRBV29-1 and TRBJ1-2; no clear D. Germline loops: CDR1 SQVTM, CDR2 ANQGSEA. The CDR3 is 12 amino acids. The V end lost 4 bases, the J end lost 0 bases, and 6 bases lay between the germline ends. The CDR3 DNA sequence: TGCAGCGTTGTAATAGCTAACTATGGCTACACCTTC. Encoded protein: CSVVIANYGYTF. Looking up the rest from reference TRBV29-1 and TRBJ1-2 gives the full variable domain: SAVISQKPSRDICQRGTSLTIQCQVDSQVTMMFWYRQQPGQSLTLIATANQGSEATYESGFVIDKFPISRPNLTFSTLTVSNMSPEDSSIYLCSVVIANYGYTFGSGTRLTVV.

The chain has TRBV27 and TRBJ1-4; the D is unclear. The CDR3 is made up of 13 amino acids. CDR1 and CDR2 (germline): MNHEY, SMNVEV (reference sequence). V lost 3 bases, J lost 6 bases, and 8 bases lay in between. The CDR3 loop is CASSLIAYEKLFF. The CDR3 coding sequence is TGTGCCAGCAGTTTGATAGCGTATGAAAAACTGTTTTTT.

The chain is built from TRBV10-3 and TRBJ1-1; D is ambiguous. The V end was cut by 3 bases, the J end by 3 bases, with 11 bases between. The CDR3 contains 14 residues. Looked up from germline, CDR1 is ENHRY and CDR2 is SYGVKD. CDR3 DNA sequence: TGTGCCATCAGTGATTCCGAAAGAGACACTGAAGCTTTCTTT. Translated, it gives CAISDSERDTEAFF.

CDR3 DNA: TGCGCCAGCAGCCAAGATAGAGGTAGGGAGCAGTACTTC. It encodes CASSQDRGREQYF. J is TRBJ2-7 and V is TRBV4-3; D gene uncertain. V lost 0 bases and J 7 bases, leaving 10 bases between the germline ends. Looked up from germline, CDR1 is LGHNA and CDR2 is YSLEER. This CDR3 is 13 amino acids long.

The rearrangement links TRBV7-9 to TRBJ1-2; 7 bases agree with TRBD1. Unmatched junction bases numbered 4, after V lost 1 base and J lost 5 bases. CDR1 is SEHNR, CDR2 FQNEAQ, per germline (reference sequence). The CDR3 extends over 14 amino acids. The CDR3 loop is CASSLETGYYGYTF. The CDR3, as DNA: TGTGCCAGCAGCTTAGAGACAGGGTATTATGGCTACACCTTC. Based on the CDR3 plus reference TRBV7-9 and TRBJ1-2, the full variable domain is DTGVSQNPRHKITKRGQNVTFRCDPISEHNRLYWYRQTLGQGPEFLTYFQNEAQLEKSRLLSDRFSAERPKGSFSTLEIQRTEQGDSAMYLCASSLETGYYGYTFGSGTRLTVV.

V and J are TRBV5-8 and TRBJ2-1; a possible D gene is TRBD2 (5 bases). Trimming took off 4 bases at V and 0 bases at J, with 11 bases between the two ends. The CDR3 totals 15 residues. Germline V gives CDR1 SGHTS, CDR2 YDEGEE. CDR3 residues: CASSGRPSSYNEQFF. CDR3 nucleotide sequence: TGTGCCAGCAGCGGGAGACCGAGCTCCTACAATGAGCAGTTCTTC.

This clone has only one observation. This chain's CDR3 is CASSEVSGEGYGYTF. CDR3 DNA: TGTGCCAGCAGTGAAGTATCGGGAGAGGGCTATGGCTACACCTTC. The chain couples TRBV6-1 to TRBJ1-2; D is undetermined. The CDR3 contains 15 residues. The V end was cut by 1 base, the J end by 4 bases, with 13 bases between. Looked up from germline, CDR1 is MNHNS and CDR2 is SASEGT.

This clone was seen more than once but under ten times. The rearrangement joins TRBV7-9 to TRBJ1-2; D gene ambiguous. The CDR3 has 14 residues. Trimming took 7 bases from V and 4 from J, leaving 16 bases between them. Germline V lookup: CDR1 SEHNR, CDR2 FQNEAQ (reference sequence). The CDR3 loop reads CASISGGPTYGYTF. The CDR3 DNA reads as TGTGCCAGCATCTCTGGAGGGCCCACCTATGGCTACACCTTC.

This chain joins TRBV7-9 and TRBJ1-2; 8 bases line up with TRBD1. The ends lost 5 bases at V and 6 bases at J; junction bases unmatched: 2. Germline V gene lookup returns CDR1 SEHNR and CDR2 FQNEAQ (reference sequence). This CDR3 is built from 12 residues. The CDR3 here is CASSVQGDGYTF. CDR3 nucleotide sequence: TGTGCCAGCAGCGTACAGGGGGATGGCTACACCTTC.

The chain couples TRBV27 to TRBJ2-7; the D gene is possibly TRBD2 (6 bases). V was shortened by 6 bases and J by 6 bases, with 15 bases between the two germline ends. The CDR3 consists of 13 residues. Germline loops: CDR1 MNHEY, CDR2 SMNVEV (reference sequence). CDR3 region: CASRVRRAGEQYF. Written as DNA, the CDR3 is TGTGCCAGCAGGGTTCGGAGGGCGGGCGAGCAGTACTTC.

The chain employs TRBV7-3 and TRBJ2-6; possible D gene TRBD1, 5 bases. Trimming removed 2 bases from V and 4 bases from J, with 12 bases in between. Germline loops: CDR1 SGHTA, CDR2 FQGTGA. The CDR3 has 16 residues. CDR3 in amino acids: CASSLQGGAGANVLTF. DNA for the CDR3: TGTGCCAGCAGCTTACAGGGCGGCGCGGGGGCCAACGTCCTGACTTTC.

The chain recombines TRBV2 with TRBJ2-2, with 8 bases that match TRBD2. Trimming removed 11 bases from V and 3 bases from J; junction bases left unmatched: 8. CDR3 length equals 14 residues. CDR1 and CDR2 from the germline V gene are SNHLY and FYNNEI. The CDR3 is CADKPGLDTGELFF. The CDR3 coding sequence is TGTGCCGACAAACCGGGACTAGACACCGGGGAGCTGTTTTTT.

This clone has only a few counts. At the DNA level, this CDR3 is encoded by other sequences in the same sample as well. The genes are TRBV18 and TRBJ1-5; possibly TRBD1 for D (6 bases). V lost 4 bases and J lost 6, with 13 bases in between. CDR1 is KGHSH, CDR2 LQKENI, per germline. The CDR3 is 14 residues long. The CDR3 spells CASSLNREGQPQHF. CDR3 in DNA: TGTGCCAGCTCACTAAACAGGGAGGGTCAGCCCCAGCATTTT.

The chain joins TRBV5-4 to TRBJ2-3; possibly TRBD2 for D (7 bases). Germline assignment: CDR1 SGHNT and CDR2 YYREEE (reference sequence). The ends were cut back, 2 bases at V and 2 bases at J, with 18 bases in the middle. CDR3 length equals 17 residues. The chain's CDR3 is CASSFPRGRGPTDTQYF. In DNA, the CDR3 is TGTGCCAGCAGCTTTCCTCGGGGGCGGGGGCCCACAGATACGCAGTATTTT.

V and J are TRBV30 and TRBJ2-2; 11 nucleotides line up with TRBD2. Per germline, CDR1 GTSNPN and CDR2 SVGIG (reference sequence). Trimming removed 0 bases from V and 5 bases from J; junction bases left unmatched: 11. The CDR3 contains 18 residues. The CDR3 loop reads CAWSVRVVLAGVTGELFF. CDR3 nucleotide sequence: TGTGCCTGGAGTGTACGAGTTGTACTAGCGGGAGTTACCGGGGAGCTGTTTTTT.

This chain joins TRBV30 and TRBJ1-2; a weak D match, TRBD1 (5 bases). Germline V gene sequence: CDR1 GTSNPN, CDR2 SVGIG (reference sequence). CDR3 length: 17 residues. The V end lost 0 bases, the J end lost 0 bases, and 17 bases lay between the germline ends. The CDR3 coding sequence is TGTGCCTGGAGTGTAGTCACCGACAGCAGGCCTAACTATGGCTACACCTTC. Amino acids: CAWSVVTDSRPNYGYTF.

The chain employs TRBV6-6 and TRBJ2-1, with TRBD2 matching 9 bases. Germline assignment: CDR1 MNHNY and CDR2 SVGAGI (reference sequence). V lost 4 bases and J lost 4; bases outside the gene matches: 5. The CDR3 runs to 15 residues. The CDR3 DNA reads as TGTGCCAGCAGTTCCTTTAGCGGGGGTTACAATGAGCAGTTCTTC. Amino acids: CASSSFSGGYNEQFF.

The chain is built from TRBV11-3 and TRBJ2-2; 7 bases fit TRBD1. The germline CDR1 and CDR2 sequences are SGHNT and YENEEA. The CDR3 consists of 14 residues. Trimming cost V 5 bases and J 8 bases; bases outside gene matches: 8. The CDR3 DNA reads TGTGCCAGCAGCCATACAGGGGTAGCGGGGGAGCTGTTTTTT. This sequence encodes CASSHTGVAGELFF.

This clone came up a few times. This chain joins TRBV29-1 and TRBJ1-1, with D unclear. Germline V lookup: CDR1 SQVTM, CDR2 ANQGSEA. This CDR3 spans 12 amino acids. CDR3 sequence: CLAGGENTEAFF. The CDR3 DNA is TGCTTGGCGGGTGGGGAGAACACTGAAGCTTTCTTT.

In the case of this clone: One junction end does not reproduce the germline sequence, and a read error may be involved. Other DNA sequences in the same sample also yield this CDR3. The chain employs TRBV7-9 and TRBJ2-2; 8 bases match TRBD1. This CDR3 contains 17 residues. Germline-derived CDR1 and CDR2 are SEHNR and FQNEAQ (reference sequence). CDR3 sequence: CASSLFHGTGNTGELFF. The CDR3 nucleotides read TGCGCCAGCAGCTTGTTCCACGGGACAGGGAACACCGGGGAGCTGTTTTTT.

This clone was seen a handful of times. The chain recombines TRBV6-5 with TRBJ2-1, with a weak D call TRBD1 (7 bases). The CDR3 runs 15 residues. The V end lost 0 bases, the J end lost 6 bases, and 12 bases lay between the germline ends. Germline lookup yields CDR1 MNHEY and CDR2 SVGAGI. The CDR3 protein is CASSYSEGAGNEQFF. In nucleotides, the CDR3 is TGTGCCAGCAGTTACTCGGAGGGGGCAGGCAATGAGCAGTTCTTC.

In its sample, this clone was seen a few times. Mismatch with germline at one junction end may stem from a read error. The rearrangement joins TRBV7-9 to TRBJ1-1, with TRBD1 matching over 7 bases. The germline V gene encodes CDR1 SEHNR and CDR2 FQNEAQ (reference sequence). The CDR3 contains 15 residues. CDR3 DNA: TGTTCCAGCAGCTACCGGGACAGCCAGAACACTGAAGCTTTCTTT. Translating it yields CSSSYRDSQNTEAFF.

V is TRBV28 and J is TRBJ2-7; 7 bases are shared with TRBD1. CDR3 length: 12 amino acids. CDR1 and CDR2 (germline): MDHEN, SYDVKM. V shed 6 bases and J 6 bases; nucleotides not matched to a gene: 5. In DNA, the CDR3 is TGTGCCAGCAGACAGGGGATCGGCGAGCAGTACTTC. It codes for CASRQGIGEQYF.

CDR3 in amino acids: CASSHPMIVSSYNEQFF. As DNA, the CDR3 is TGCGCCAGCAGCCATCCCATGATCGTTAGCTCCTACAATGAGCAGTTCTTC. V and J are TRBV4-3 and TRBJ2-1; D gene unclear. This CDR3 comprises 17 residues. V gave up 3 bases and J gave up 0 bases, with 15 bases separating them. CDR1 LGHNA and CDR2 YSLEER come from the germline V gene.

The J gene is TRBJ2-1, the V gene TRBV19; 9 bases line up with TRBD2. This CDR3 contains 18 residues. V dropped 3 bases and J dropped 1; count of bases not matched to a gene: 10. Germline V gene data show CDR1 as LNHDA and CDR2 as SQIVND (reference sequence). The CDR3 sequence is CASSIGRGGPGSYNEQFF. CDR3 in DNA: TGTGCCAGTAGTATCGGGCGGGGGGGACCGGGGTCCTACAATGAGCAGTTCTTC.

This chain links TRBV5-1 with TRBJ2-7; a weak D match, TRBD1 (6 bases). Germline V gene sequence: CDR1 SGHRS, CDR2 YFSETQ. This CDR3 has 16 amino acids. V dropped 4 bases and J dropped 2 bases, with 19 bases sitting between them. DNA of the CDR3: TGCGCCAGCAGCCCCCTCCCGGGACAAGTTACCTACGAGCAGTACTTC. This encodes CASSPLPGQVTYEQYF.